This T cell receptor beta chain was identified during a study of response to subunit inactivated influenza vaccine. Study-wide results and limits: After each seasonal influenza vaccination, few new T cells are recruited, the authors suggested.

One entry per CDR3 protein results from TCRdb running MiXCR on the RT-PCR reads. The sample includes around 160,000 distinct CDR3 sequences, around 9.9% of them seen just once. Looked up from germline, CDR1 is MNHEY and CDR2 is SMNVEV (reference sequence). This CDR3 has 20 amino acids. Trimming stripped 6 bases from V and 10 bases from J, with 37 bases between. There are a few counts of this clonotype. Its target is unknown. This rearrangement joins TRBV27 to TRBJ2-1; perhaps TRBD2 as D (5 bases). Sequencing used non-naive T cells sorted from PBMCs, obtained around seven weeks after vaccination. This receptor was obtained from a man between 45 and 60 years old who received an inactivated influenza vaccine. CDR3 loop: CASRPTRPGQTRTYNEEQFF. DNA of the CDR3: TGTGCCAGCAGACCCACTCGGCCCGGGCAGACAAGGACTTACAATGAGGAGCAGTTCTTC.